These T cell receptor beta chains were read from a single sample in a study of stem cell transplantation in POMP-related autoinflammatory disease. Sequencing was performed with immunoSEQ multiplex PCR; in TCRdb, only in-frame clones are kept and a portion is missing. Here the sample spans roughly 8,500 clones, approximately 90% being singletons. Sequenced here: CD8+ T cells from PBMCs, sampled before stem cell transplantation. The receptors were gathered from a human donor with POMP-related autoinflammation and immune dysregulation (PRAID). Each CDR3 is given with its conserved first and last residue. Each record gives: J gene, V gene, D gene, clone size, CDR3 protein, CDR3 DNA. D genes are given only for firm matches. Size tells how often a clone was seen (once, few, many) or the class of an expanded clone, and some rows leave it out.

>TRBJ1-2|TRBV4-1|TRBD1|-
CASSPFGQGGGYYGYTF
TGCGCCAGCAGCCCTTTTGGACAGGGAGGGGGATACTATGGCTACACCTTC
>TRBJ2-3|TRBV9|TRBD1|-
CASSTQGAPSTDTQYF
TGTGCCAGCAGCACACAGGGGGCGCCCAGCACAGATACGCAGTATTTT
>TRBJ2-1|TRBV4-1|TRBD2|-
CASSQTSGGDNEQFF
TGCGCCAGCAGCCAAACTAGCGGGGGGGATAATGAGCAGTTCTTC
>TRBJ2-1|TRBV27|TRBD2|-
CASSLAGLANEQFF
TGTGCCAGCAGTTTGGCTGGACTAGCTAATGAGCAGTTCTTC
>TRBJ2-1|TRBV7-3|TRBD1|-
CASSSGTGGYEQFF
TGTGCCAGCAGCTCCGGGACAGGGGGCTATGAGCAGTTCTTC
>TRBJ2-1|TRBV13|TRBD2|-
CASTSGRGVEQFF
TGTGCCAGCACCAGCGGGAGAGGGGTTGAGCAGTTCTTC
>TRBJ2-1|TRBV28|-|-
CASSLGGNEQFF
TGTGCCAGCAGTTTGGGGGGAAATGAGCAGTTCTTC
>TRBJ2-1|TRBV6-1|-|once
CASSDWGEGGYNEQFF
TGTGCCAGCAGTGATTGGGGTGAGGGGGGTTACAATGAGCAGTTCTTC
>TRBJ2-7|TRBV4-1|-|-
CASRAGTSSYEQYF
TGCGCCAGCAGAGCCGGGACTTCCTCCTACGAGCAGTACTTC
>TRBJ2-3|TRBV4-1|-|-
CASRMTATTDTQYF
TGCGCCAGCAGGATGACGGCGACCACAGATACGCAGTATTTT
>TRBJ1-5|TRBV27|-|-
CASSPGINQPQHF
TGTGCCAGCAGTCCAGGGATCAATCAGCCCCAGCATTTT
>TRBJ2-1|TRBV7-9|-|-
CASSFGATAIAYNEQFF
TGTGCCAGCAGCTTCGGGGCTACAGCGATCGCCTACAATGAGCAGTTCTTC
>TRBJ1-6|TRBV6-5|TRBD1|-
CASSYNRDRVWPLHF
TGTGCCAGCAGTTACAACCGGGACAGGGTATGGCCCCTCCACTTT
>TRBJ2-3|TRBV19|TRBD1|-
CASMEGTGVPDTQYF
TGTGCCAGTATGGAAGGGACAGGGGTTCCAGATACGCAGTATTTT
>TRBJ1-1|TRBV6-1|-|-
CASSLMNTEAFF
TGTGCCAGCAGTTTGATGAACACTGAAGCTTTCTTT
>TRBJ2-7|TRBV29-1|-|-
CSVEDGTRGGDSYEQYF
TGCAGCGTTGAAGACGGGACAAGGGGTGGGGACTCCTACGAGCAGTACTTC
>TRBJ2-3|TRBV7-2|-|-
CASSWVGLEDTQYF
TGTGCCAGCAGCTGGGTGGGGTTAGAGGATACGCAGTATTTT
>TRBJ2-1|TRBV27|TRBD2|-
CASSPTSGYNEQFF
TGTGCCAGCAGTCCGACTAGCGGCTACAATGAGCAGTTCTTC
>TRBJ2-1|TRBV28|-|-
CASSFGFERSSYNEQFF
TGTGCCAGCAGTTTTGGGTTTGAGCGTAGCTCCTACAATGAGCAGTTCTTC
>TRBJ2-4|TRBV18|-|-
CASSPNDRRDIQYF
TGTGCCAGCTCCCCAAACGACAGGCGGGACATTCAGTACTTC
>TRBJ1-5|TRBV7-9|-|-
CASSLAGNSNQPQHF
TGTGCCAGCAGCTTAGCCGGGAATAGCAATCAGCCCCAGCATTTT
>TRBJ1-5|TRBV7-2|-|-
CASSLSWGGNQPQHF
TGTGCCAGCAGCTTATCTTGGGGGGGCAATCAGCCCCAGCATTTT